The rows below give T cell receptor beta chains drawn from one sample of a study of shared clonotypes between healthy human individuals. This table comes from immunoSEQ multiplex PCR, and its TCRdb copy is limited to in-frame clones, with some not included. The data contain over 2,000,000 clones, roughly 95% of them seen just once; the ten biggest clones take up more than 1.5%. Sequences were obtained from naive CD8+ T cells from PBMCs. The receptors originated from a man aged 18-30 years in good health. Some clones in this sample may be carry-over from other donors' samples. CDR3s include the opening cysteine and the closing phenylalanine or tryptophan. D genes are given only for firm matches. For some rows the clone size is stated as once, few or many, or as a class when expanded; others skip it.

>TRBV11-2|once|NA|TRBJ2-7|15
TGTGCCAGCAGCCCCTCGGAGAGGGCGGACTACGAGCAGTACTTC
CASSPSERADYEQYF
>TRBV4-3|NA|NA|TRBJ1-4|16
TGCGCCAGCAGCCAAGGAACAAGCCCAACTAATGAAAAACTGTTTTTT
CASSQGTSPTNEKLFF
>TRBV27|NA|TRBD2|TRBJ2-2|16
TGTGCCAGCAGTTCCGCTAGCGGGAAGAACACCGGGGAGCTGTTTTTT
CASSSASGKNTGELFF
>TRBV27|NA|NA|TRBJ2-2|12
TGTGCCAGCAGTATCTCAGCCGGGGAGCTGTTTTTT
CASSISAGELFF
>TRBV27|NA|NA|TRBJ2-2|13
TGTGCCAGCAGTGGTTTTGGAGCCGGGGAGCTGTTTTTT
CASSGFGAGELFF
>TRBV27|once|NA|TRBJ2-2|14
TGTGCCAGCAGTTACGGGATCAACACCGGGGAGCTGTTTTTT
CASSYGINTGELFF
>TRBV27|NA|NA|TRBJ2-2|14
TGTGCCAGCAGCAGACAGGATTGGACCGGGGAGCTGTTTTTT
CASSRQDWTGELFF
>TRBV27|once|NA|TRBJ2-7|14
TGTGCCAGCAGAGCTCTGGACGGTACCTACGAGCAGTACTTC
CASRALDGTYEQYF
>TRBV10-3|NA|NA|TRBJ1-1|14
TGTGCCATCAGTGAAGGGGCATTTAACACTGAAGCTTTCTTT
CAISEGAFNTEAFF
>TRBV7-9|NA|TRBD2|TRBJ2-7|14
TGTGCCAGCAGCTTAACAGCGGGAGGGCCCGAGCAGTACTTC
CASSLTAGGPEQYF
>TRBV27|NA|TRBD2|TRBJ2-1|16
TGTGCCAGCAGGACGCTCGGGACTAGCGGATACAATGAGCAGTTCTTC
CASRTLGTSGYNEQFF
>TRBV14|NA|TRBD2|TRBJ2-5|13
TGTGCCAGCAGCCGGGGAGGGGCCTGGACCCAGTACTTC
CASSRGGAWTQYF
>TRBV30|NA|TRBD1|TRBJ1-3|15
TGTGCCTGGACAGGGGGCCCATTCTCTGGAAACACCATATATTTT
CAWTGGPFSGNTIYF
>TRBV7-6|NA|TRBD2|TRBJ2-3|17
TGTGCCAGCAGCCAAGTCACAGTAGCGGGGGGGACAGATACGCAGTATTTT
CASSQVTVAGGTDTQYF
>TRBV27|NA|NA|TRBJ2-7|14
TGTGCCAGCAAGCTGGGACAGCGGGGCTGGGAGCAGTACTTC
CASKLGQRGWEQYF
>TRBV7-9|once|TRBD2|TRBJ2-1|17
TGTGCCAGCAGCTATATTTTTTCGGGCGGGAGGGCTGGTGAGCAGTTCTTC
CASSYIFSGGRAGEQFF
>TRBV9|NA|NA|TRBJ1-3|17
TGTGCCAGCAGCACTAGTACGGGACGGTGGGTGGAAAACACCATATATTTT
CASSTSTGRWVENTIYF
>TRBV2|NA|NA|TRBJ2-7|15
TGTGCCAGCAGGAGCCCCCCTACGGGATCCTACGAGCAGTACTTC
CASRSPPTGSYEQYF
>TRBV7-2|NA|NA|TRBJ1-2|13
TGTGCCAGCAGCTTCGGCCGGAACTATGGCTACACCTTC
CASSFGRNYGYTF
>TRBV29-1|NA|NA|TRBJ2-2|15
TGCAGCGTTGAAGAGGGCAGCTCGAACACCGGGGAGCTGTTTTTT
CSVEEGSSNTGELFF
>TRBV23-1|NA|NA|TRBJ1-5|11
TGCGCCAGCAAACACCGGGAGCCCCAGCATTTT
CASKHREPQHF
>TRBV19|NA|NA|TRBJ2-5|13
TGTGCCAGTAGTATAGATACGGAAGAGACCCAGTACTTC
CASSIDTEETQYF
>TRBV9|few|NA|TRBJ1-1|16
TGTGCCAGCAGCCTTATGGGTGGGCTGATGAACACTGAAGCTTTCTTT
CASSLMGGLMNTEAFF
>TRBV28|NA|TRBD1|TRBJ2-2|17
TGTGCCAGCAGTTTACTCCCGAGGGGGCCGGACACCGGGGAGCTGTTTTTT
CASSLLPRGPDTGELFF
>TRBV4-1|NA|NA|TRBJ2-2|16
TGCGCCAGCAGCCAACCGGGACACCCGAACACCGGGGAGCTGTTTTTT
CASSQPGHPNTGELFF
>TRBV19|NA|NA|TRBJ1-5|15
TGTGCCAGTAGTATAGCGACGGCGAGCAATCAGCCCCAGCATTTT
CASSIATASNQPQHF
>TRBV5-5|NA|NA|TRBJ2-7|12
TGTGCCAGCAGCTGGGGCGGATACGAGCAGTACTTC
CASSWGGYEQYF
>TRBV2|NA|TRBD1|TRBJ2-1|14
TGTGCCAGCAGTGAGGGACAGGGGTATGATGAGCAGTTCTTC
CASSEGQGYDEQFF
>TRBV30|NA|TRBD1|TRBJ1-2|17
TGTGCCTGGAGTGTAGACGGGACAGGGGGGTTTGTCAATGGCTACACCTTC
CAWSVDGTGGFVNGYTF
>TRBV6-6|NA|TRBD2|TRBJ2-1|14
TGTGCCAGCATCGTTGCGGGAGCCGGAAATGAGCAGTTCTTC
CASIVAGAGNEQFF
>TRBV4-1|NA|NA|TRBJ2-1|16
TGCGCCAGCAGCCACCTGCCGCGGACATCCTACAATGAGCAGTTCTTC
CASSHLPRTSYNEQFF
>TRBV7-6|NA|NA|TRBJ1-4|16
TGTGCCAGCAGCGTGAACTGGGGGGCAACTAATGAAAAACTGTTTTTT
CASSVNWGATNEKLFF
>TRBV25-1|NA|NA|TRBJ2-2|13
TGTGCCAGCTCCCCGGGACCGCGGGGGGAGCTGTTTTTT
CASSPGPRGELFF
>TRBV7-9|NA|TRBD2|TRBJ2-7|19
TGTGCCAGCAGCCCCCGACCCGGGACTAGCGGGAGTTCCTCCTACGAGCAGTACTTC
CASSPRPGTSGSSSYEQYF
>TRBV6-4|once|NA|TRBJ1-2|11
TGTGCCAGCAGTGACATAACGGGCTACACCTTC
CASSDITGYTF
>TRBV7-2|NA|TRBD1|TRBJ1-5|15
TGTGCCAGCAGCGACAGGGGGCCAAGCAATCAGCCCCAGCATTTT
CASSDRGPSNQPQHF
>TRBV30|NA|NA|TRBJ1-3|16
TGTGCCTGGAGTGTACTTATGGAGTCCCCTGGAAACACCATATATTTT
CAWSVLMESPGNTIYF
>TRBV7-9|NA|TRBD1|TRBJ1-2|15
TGTGCCAGCAGCTTCGGACAGGGTACTAACTATGGCTACACCTTC
CASSFGQGTNYGYTF
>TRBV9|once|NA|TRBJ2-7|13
TGTGCCAGCAGCGTAGGGGATCGCTCCGAGCAGTACTTC
CASSVGDRSEQYF
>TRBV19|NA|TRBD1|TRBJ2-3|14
TGTGCCAGTAGCCGGGACAGGGAAGGAGATACGCAGTATTTT
CASSRDREGDTQYF
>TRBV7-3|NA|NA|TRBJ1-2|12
TGTGCCAGCAGCCCCGGGGGCAGGGACTACACCTTC
CASSPGGRDYTF
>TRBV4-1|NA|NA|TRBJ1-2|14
TGCGCCAGCAGCCAAGGGTACGCGCCGGTCGGCTACACCTTC
CASSQGYAPVGYTF
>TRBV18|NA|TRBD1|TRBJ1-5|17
TGTGCCAGCTCACCTGGACAGGGCTCATTAAGCAATCAGCCCCAGCATTTT
CASSPGQGSLSNQPQHF
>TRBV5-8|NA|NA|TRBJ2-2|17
TGTGCCAGCAGTGTGCGGGTATCGTGGGCTAGGACCGGGGAGCTGTTTTTT
CASSVRVSWARTGELFF
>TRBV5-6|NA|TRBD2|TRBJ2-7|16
TGTGCCAGCAGCTTAGGACTAGCGGGAGACCGGGGCGAGCAGTACTTC
CASSLGLAGDRGEQYF
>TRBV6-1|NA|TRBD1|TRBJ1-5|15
TGTGCCAGCAGTGGGGAGACAGGGCACAATCAGCCCCAGCATTTT
CASSGETGHNQPQHF
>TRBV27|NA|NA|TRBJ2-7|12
TGTGCCAGCAGTTTGGGCAGGGGCGAGCAGTACTTC
CASSLGRGEQYF
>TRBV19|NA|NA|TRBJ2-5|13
TGTGCCAGTAGTATGGACAGAGAAGAGACCCAGTACTTC
CASSMDREETQYF
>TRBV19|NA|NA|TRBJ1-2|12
TGTGCCAGTAAGGGCCCAGGGGTCGGCTACACCTTC
CASKGPGVGYTF
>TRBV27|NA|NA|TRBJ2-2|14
TGTGCCAGCAACTTGACGCCGAACACCGGGGAGCTGTTTTTT
CASNLTPNTGELFF
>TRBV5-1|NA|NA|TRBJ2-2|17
TGCGCCAGCAGCTTGGACGCGGGACACAGCAACACCGGGGAGCTGTTTTTT
CASSLDAGHSNTGELFF
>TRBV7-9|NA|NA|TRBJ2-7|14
TGTGCCAGCAGCCTAATAGAAGCAGATTACGAGCAGTACTTC
CASSLIEADYEQYF
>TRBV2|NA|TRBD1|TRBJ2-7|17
TGTGCCAGCCAACCGGGACAGGTTAGAGATTTTATAGACGAGCAGTACTTC
CASQPGQVRDFIDEQYF
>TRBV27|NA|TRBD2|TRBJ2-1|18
TGTGCCAGCAGTTGGGTAAGACTAGCGGGAGGGTCCTACAATGAGCAGTTCTTC
CASSWVRLAGGSYNEQFF